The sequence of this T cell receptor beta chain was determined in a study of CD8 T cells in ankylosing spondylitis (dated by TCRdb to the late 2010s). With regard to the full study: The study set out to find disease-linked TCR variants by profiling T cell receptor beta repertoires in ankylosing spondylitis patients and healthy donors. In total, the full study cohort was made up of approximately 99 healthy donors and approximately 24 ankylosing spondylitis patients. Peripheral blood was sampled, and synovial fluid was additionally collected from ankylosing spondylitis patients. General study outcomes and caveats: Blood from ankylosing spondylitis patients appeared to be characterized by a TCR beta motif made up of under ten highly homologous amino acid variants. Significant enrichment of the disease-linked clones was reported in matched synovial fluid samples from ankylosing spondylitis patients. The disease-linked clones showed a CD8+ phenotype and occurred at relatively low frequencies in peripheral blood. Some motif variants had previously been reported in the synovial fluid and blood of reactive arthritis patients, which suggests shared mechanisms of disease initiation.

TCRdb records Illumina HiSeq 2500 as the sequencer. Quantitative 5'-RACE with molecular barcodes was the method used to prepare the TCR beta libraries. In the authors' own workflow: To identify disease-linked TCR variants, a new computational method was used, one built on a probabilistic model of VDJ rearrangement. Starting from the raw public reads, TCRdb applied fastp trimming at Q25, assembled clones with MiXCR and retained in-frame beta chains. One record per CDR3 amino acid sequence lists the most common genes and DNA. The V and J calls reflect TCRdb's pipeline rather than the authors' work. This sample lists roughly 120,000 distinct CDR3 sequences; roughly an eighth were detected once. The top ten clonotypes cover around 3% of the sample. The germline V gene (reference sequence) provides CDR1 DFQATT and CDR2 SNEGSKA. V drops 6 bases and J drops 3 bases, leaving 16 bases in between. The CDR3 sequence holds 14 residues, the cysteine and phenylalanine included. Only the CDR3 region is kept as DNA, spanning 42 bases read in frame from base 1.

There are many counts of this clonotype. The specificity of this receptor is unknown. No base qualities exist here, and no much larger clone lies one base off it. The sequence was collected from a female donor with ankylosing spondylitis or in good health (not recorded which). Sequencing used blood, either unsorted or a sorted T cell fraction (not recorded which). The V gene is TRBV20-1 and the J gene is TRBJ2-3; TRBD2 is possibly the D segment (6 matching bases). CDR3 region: CSALGRRSTDTQYF. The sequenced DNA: TGCAGTGCCTTGGGGAGGAGGTCGACAGATACGCAGTATTTT.